Listed here are 23 T cell receptor beta chains from one sample, sequenced in a study of cytomegalovirus exposure and HLA in healthy donors. Use of 60 Vbeta and 13 Jbeta primers characterized the PCR. Measured with immunoSEQ multiplex PCR; TCRdb has only the in-frame clones, and not every one. The data contain hundreds of thousands of clones, approximately 82% of them singletons. The sequenced sample was PBMCs. Every receptor here comes from a man younger than 35 in good health and CMV-seronegative.

The J gene is TRBJ1-2, the V gene TRBV29-1; D is uncertain. Deletions cut 0 bases from V and 5 bases from J, with 13 bases between. The CDR3 totals 14 residues. The germline V gene encodes CDR1 SQVTM and CDR2 ANQGSEA. CDR3 DNA sequence: TGCAGCGTTGAAGATGGAGTTCGGAAATATGGCTACACCTTC. Translating gives CSVEDGVRKYGYTF.

V and J are TRBV14 and TRBJ2-3; D not certain. V lost 4 bases, J lost 0 bases, and 11 bases lay in between. Germline CDR1 is SGHDN and CDR2 is FVKESK. There are 15 residues in the CDR3. CDR3 nucleotides: TGTGCCAGCAGCCGCCAAGCCTCTAGCACAGATACGCAGTATTTT. This gives the protein CASSRQASSTDTQYF.

In its sample, this clone was seen a few times. The chain recombines TRBV5-4 with TRBJ2-7, with a tentative D call TRBD2 (7 bases). CDR1 is SGHNT, CDR2 YYREEE, per germline (reference sequence). V was cut by 0 bases and J by 0 bases, with 10 bases left in between. The CDR3 has 15 residues. In DNA form, the CDR3 reads TGTGCCAGCAGCTTGGGAGGGGGGGGCTCCTACGAGCAGTACTTC. It translates to CASSLGGGGSYEQYF.

This chain uses TRBV27 with TRBJ1-1; tentatively, D is TRBD1 (5 bases). Trimming took 3 bases from V and 1 from J, leaving 9 bases between them. The CDR3 has 14 amino acids. From germline, CDR1 is MNHEY and CDR2 SMNVEV (reference sequence). Here the CDR3 reads CASSFVGANTEAFF. The DNA for the CDR3 is TGTGCCAGCAGTTTCGTAGGGGCGAACACTGAAGCTTTCTTT.

V usage is TRBV4-1 and J usage is TRBJ1-4; TRBD1 matches at 7 bases. The CDR3 is made up of 16 amino acids. CDR1 is MGHRA and CDR2 is YSYEKL in the germline V gene. Trimming at V came to 0 bases and at J to 8 bases, leaving 9 bases not matched to a gene. CDR3 loop: CASSQDEGAESEKLFF. The CDR3 nucleotides read TGCGCCAGCAGCCAAGATGAGGGGGCGGAGAGCGAAAAACTGTTTTTT.

V gene TRBV6-4 combines with J gene TRBJ1-5; a weak D match, TRBD1 (5 bases). The germline gives CDR1 MRHNA, CDR2 SNTAGT. This CDR3 has 13 residues. Trimming shortened V by 7 bases and J by 7 bases, and 14 bases separated the two germline ends. CDR3 bases: TGTGCCAGCACCCCCCAGGGTGGCCAGCCCCAGCATTTT. Translating gives CASTPQGGQPQHF.

Only a few counts were recorded for this clone. V and J are TRBV6-1 and TRBJ2-7; weak D call: TRBD2 (5 bases). V lost 4 bases and J lost 4, with 8 bases in between. The germline V gene encodes CDR1 MNHNS and CDR2 SASEGT. There are 12 residues in the CDR3. The CDR3 nucleotides read TGTGCCAGCAGTGTGGAGGTTTACGAGCAGTACTTC. Protein: CASSVEVYEQYF.

The rearrangement links TRBV30 to TRBJ1-5; 10 bases are shared with TRBD1. Germline trimming cut 5 bases from V and 7 bases from J; bases unmatched to any gene: 11. Germline values: CDR1 GTSNPN, CDR2 SVGIG (reference sequence). The CDR3 runs to 15 residues. CDR3 in amino acids: CAWQSEGQGSQPQHF. The CDR3 DNA follows: TGTGCCTGGCAATCGGAGGGACAGGGGAGCCAGCCCCAGCATTTT.

This clone has only a few counts. The J gene is TRBJ1-6, the V gene TRBV6-4; 7 bases are a match to TRBD1. Germline trimming cut 5 bases from V and 3 bases from J; bases unmatched to any gene: 10. The CDR3 is 17 amino acids. CDR1 and CDR2 from the germline V gene are MRHNA and SNTAGT. The CDR3 sequence is CASSPGQVALYNSPLHF. The CDR3 DNA follows: TGTGCCAGCAGTCCCGGACAGGTTGCACTCTATAATTCACCCCTCCACTTT.

The chain couples TRBV6-6 to TRBJ2-1; the D gene is possibly TRBD2 (6 bases). Trimming stripped 5 bases from V and 8 bases from J, with 10 bases between. The CDR3 is 12 residues long. Per the germline V gene, CDR1 is MNHNY and CDR2 is SVGAGI (reference sequence). CDR3 sequence (DNA): TGTGCCAGCAGTGCTTCGGGAGATGAGCAGTTCTTC. Protein product: CASSASGDEQFF.

V is TRBV2 and J is TRBJ2-1; 7 bases map to TRBD2. V was pared by 6 bases and J by 6 bases, with 8 bases of the junction left unmatched. Germline-derived CDR1 and CDR2 are SNHLY and FYNNEI. There are 14 residues in the CDR3. CDR3 in amino acids: CASREIVAGNEQFF. Here the CDR3 DNA reads TGTGCCAGCAGGGAGATAGTAGCGGGCAATGAGCAGTTCTTC. The full variable domain, its missing parts supplied by reference TRBV2 and TRBJ2-1, is EPEVTQTPSHQVTQMGQEVILRCVPISNHLYFYWYRQILGQKVEFLVSFYNNEISEKSEIFDDQFSVERPDGSNFTLKIRSTKLEDSAMYFCASREIVAGNEQFFGPGTRLTVL.

The rearrangement joins TRBV7-3 to TRBJ2-6; 8 nucleotides match TRBD1. The V gene's germline CDR1 is SGHTA and CDR2 FQGTGA. V lost 5 bases to trimming and J lost 4 bases; unmatched junction nucleotides: 4. This CDR3 comprises 15 residues. CDR3 protein: CASSPDRAGANVLTF. For the CDR3, the DNA is TGTGCCAGCAGCCCGGACAGGGCCGGGGCCAACGTCCTGACTTTC.

The V gene is TRBV19, the J gene TRBJ1-2; 8 nucleotides align to TRBD1. CDR3 length: 14 amino acids. Germline CDR1 and CDR2: LNHDA and SQIVND (reference sequence). Germline trimming cut 5 bases from V and 2 bases from J; bases unmatched to any gene: 4. The CDR3 sequence: CASSLTGANYGYTF. CDR3 in DNA: TGTGCCAGTAGTCTGACAGGGGCGAACTATGGCTACACCTTC.

The J gene is TRBJ2-3, the V gene TRBV5-1, with 9 bases aligning to TRBD2. Germline CDR1 reads SGHRS; CDR2 reads YFSETQ. J lost 0 bases, V lost 0 bases, and 14 bases had no gene match. CDR3 length: 20 amino acids. CDR3 coding DNA: TGCGCCAGCAGCTTGGCCAGGTTCCTAGCGGGAACCGCTAGCACAGATACGCAGTATTTT. Its protein product is CASSLARFLAGTASTDTQYF.

V usage is TRBV5-1 and J usage is TRBJ1-6, with TRBD1 as a possible D gene (6 bases). The CDR3 runs 15 residues. Looked up from germline, CDR1 is SGHRS and CDR2 is YFSETQ. The V gene lost 0 bases and the J gene lost 5 bases, with 9 bases spanning the gap. The CDR3 region is CASSLGTENNSPLHF. In nucleotides, the CDR3 is TGCGCCAGCAGCTTGGGGACAGAAAATAATTCACCCCTCCACTTT.

This CDR3 reads CASSLQGAETQYF. CDR3 nucleotide sequence: TGTGCCAGCAGCTTACAGGGGGCAGAGACCCAGTACTTC. This rearrangement joins TRBV7-2 to TRBJ2-5; TRBD1 agrees at 8 bases. V lost 2 bases, J lost 4 bases, and 0 bases stayed unmatched. From germline, CDR1 is SGHTA and CDR2 FQGNSA. The CDR3 contains 13 residues. The full variable domain, completed using reference TRBV7-2 and TRBJ2-5, is GAGVSQSPSNKVTEKGKDVELRCDPISGHTALYWYRQSLGQGLEFLIYFQGNSAPDKSGLPSDRFSAERTGGSVSTLTIQRTQQEDSAVYLCASSLQGAETQYFGPGTRLLVL.

The chain employs TRBV5-6 and TRBJ2-5, with 8 nucleotides matching TRBD1. With V trimmed by 4 bases and J by 7 bases, 6 bases remained unmatched. This CDR3 contains 13 residues. Germline CDR1 and CDR2: SGHDT and YYEEEE. CDR3 coding DNA: TGTGCCAGCAGCCGAGGACAGGGCGGGACCCAGTACTTC. This codes for CASSRGQGGTQYF.

The chain uses TRBV2 and TRBJ1-6, with D perhaps matching TRBD1 (5 bases). CDR3 length equals 15 residues. Germline loops: CDR1 SNHLY, CDR2 FYNNEI. V was pared by 6 bases and J by 7 bases, with 16 bases between. As DNA, the CDR3 is TGTGCCAGCAGAGTCATAGGGGCCCTCAATTCACCCCTCCACTTT. Protein sequence: CASRVIGALNSPLHF.

As regards this clone: Relative to the germline gene, one junction end is altered; a read error may explain this. V gene TRBV5-5 combines with J gene TRBJ2-7; D gene uncertain. CDR1 SGHKS and CDR2 YYEKEE come from the germline V gene (reference sequence). CDR3 length equals 11 residues. The CDR3 DNA is TGTGCCAGCACCTTGGGAAGTGAGCACTACTTC. This codes for CASTLGSEHYF.

This clone was counted between two and nine times. The J gene is TRBJ1-1, the V gene TRBV6-1; perhaps TRBD1 as D (6 bases). CDR3 length: 13 amino acids. Trimming removed 7 bases from V and 1 base from J, with 10 bases in between. The germline gives CDR1 MNHNS, CDR2 SASEGT. This CDR3 reads CASKGGGNTEAFF. Here the CDR3 DNA reads TGTGCCAGCAAAGGGGGGGGGAACACTGAAGCTTTCTTT.

V and J are TRBV28 and TRBJ1-2, with D unresolved. The ends were cut back, 2 bases at V and 4 bases at J, with 5 bases in the middle. The CDR3 length is 12 residues. Per germline, CDR1 MDHEN and CDR2 SYDVKM. This CDR3 is CASSLRSYGYTF. The DNA of the CDR3 is TGTGCCAGCAGTTTACGCAGCTATGGCTACACCTTC.

This sequence joins TRBV2 and TRBJ2-5, with 13 bases identical to TRBD2. The V gene end was trimmed by 2 bases and the J gene end by 5 bases; junction bases not matched to a gene: 5. The CDR3 contains 16 residues. Germline lookup yields CDR1 SNHLY and CDR2 FYNNEI. The CDR3 DNA reads as TGTGCCAGCAGTGAACCGACTAGCGGGGGGCGGGAGACCCAGTACTTC. This sequence encodes CASSEPTSGGRETQYF. Combining the CDR3 with reference TRBV2 and TRBJ2-5 gives the whole variable domain EPEVTQTPSHQVTQMGQEVILRCVPISNHLYFYWYRQILGQKVEFLVSFYNNEISEKSEIFDDQFSVERPDGSNFTLKIRSTKLEDSAMYFCASSEPTSGGRETQYFGPGTRLLVL.

The chain employs TRBV29-1 and TRBJ1-1; TRBD1 might be the D (6 bases). Per the germline V gene, CDR1 is SQVTM and CDR2 is ANQGSEA. Trimming removed 6 bases from V and 4 bases from J, with 15 bases in between. This CDR3 has 13 residues. The CDR3 is CSVSQGSGTEAFF. CDR3 bases: TGCAGCGTATCCCAGGGGTCGGGCACTGAAGCTTTCTTT.